Detailed here is one T cell receptor beta chain. This entry belongs to a study of blood T cells in healthy people across ages. A second roughly 6 to 12 cycle PCR used barcoded and J-beta primers. MiXCR, applied by TCRdb to the 5' RACE reads, yields one record per CDR3 protein. Counted here are about 2 million distinct CDR3 sequences, 49% occurring once; the ten biggest clones make up 2.1%. The CDR3 totals 14 residues. Germline CDR1 ENHRY, CDR2 SYGVKD. V was shortened by 4 bases and J by 0 bases, with 7 bases between the two germline ends. The sample taken for sequencing was blood. J is TRBJ1-3 and V is TRBV10-3; no clear D. This receptor was taken from a woman aged 40 to 49 in good health. CDR3 loop: CAISVDLSGNTIYF. In DNA, the CDR3 is TGTGCCATCAGTGTTGACCTCTCTGGAAACACCATATATTTT.